The present TCR beta chain was sequenced within a study of CD8+CD57+ T cells in acquired aplastic anemia. Patients chosen for sequencing had shown CD8+CD57+ cell expansion by flow cytometry. Genomic DNA, the template, was used for profiling of the TCR beta VDJ and CDR3. TCRdb used MiXCR to reprocess the reads, holding one entry per CDR3 protein. The sample carries roughly 250,000 distinct CDR3 sequences, roughly 82% recorded once. The CDR3 loop spans 14 amino acids. V was clipped by 2 bases and J by 5 bases, with 12 bases between them. From germline, CDR1 is SGHNT and CDR2 YENEEA. The sample was sorted CD4+, CD8+, or CD8+CD57+ T cells (not recorded which) from PBMCs. The chain combines TRBV11-3 with TRBJ2-5, with D perhaps matching TRBD2 (5 bases). The origin of this receptor is a human donor with aplastic anemia. The CDR3 nucleotides are TGTGCCAGCAGCTTACGTTTGAGGGAGGAGACCCAGTACTTC. This sequence encodes CASSLRLREETQYF.